Given below is one TCR beta chain in context. The CDR3 is 16 amino acids. After removal of 8 bases from V and 7 bases from J, the junction contained 14 bases not matched to a gene. The germline CDR1 and CDR2 sequences are SNHLY and FYNNEI. These data belong to a study of blood T cell repertoires in COVID-19. TCRdb keeps only in-frame clones here, not all; method: immunoSEQ multiplex PCR. Here the sample spans tens of thousands of clones, around 73% being singletons. This chain connects TRBV2 to TRBJ2-5, with TRBD1 matching 12 bases. The sequence derives from an older woman with acute or convalescent COVID-19. Sequencing was done on a sample of peripheral blood. The CDR3 nucleotides are TGTGCCAGCGCAAAATCCGGGACAGGGGGCGCCGGGACCCAGTACTTC. Its translation is CASAKSGTGGAGTQYF.